These T cell receptor beta chains were read from a single sample in a study of blood T cell repertoires in COVID-19. The data were produced by immunoSEQ multiplex PCR, yet TCRdb's version contains in-frame clones alone and is incomplete. The repertoire holds more than 200,000 clones, with around 80% as singletons. Input material: peripheral blood. These receptors all come from a woman between 40 and 50 years old who had recovered from COVID-19. Both conserved end residues are part of each CDR3. A D gene is named only where the DNA matches it firmly. Size tells how often a clone was seen (once, few, many) or the class of an expanded clone, and some rows leave it out.

clone_size	v_call	j_call	d_call	cdr3_aa	cdr3_nt
-	TRBV6-6	TRBJ1-3	TRBD1	CASSLIGGANTIYF	TGTGCCAGCAGTTTGATAGGGGGCGCGAACACCATATATTTT
-	TRBV3-1/TRBV3-2	TRBJ2-3	TRBD2	CASSRKLAASTDTQYF	TGTGCCAGCAGCCGTAAACTAGCGGCGAGCACAGATACGCAGTATTTT
-	TRBV18	TRBJ2-1	TRBD2	CASSAPGLAGGQGEQFF	TGTGCCAGCTCAGCCCCGGGACTAGCGGGGGGGCAGGGTGAGCAGTTCTTC
few	TRBV6-4	TRBJ2-4	-	CASSYPGIGKNIQYF	TGTGCCAGCAGTTACCCAGGGATTGGCAAAAACATTCAGTACTTC
-	TRBV5-4	TRBJ1-2	-	CASSLWMTDSWGGYTF	TGTGCCAGCAGCTTGTGGATGACAGATTCGTGGGGTGGCTACACCTTC
many	TRBV19	TRBJ1-1	-	CASSMGGTNTEAFF	TGTGCCAGTAGTATGGGGGGAACGAACACTGAAGCTTTCTTT
-	TRBV7-2	TRBJ2-1	TRBD1	CASRSTGPYNEQFF	TGTGCCAGCAGGTCGACAGGGCCCTACAATGAGCAGTTCTTC
-	TRBV7-2	TRBJ2-3	-	CASSSVNTDTQYF	TGTGCCAGCAGCTCAGTGAACACAGATACGCAGTATTTT
-	TRBV5-1	TRBJ2-1	-	CASSLAETGYQFF	TGCGCCAGCAGCTTGGCCGAGACAGGCTATCAGTTCTTC
-	TRBV4-1	TRBJ1-2	TRBD1	CASSQDGQGASGYTF	TGCGCCAGCAGCCAAGATGGGCAGGGGGCCAGTGGCTACACCTTC
-	TRBV7-9	TRBJ2-3	-	CASSLPGLNTDTQYF	TGTGCCAGCAGCTTGCCGGGACTGAACACAGATACGCAGTATTTT
-	TRBV19	TRBJ2-7	-	CASSIVSSGYGSYEQYF	TGTGCCAGTAGTATCGTATCCTCGGGTTATGGCTCCTACGAGCAGTACTTC
-	TRBV15	TRBJ2-2	TRBD1	CATSRAPGTVNTGELFF	TGTGCCACCAGCAGAGCTCCCGGGACAGTGAACACCGGGGAGCTGTTTTTT
-	TRBV6-5	TRBJ2-7	-	CASSYASIGVNQYF	TGTGCCAGCAGTTACGCGTCCATCGGGGTCAATCAGTACTTC
-	TRBV5-6	TRBJ2-7	-	CASSFSLRTGNFSYEQYF	TGTGCCAGCAGCTTCAGTTTGCGTACAGGGAATTTCTCCTACGAGCAGTACTTC
-	TRBV2	TRBJ2-5	TRBD2	CASRKIFSGAETQYF	TGTGCCAGCAGGAAAATCTTTAGCGGGGCAGAGACCCAGTACTTC
-	TRBV19	TRBJ1-4	-	CASSITSQGFFEKLFF	TGTGCCAGTAGTATTACCAGCCAGGGCTTTTTTGAAAAACTGTTTTTT
-	TRBV7-9	TRBJ2-5	TRBD1	CASSPSQGGTQYF	TGTGCCAGCAGCCCATCACAGGGGGGAACCCAGTACTTC
-	TRBV7-3	TRBJ2-7	TRBD1	CASRIPGQGNEQYF	TGTGCCAGCAGGATCCCGGGACAGGGTAACGAGCAGTACTTC
-	TRBV24-1	TRBJ1-1	-	CATSRGGGNEAFF	TGTGCCACTAGTCGCGGCGGGGGAAATGAAGCTTTCTTT
-	TRBV5-6	TRBJ1-1	TRBD1	CASSLTGTGANTEAFF	TGTGCCAGCAGCTTGACTGGGACAGGGGCGAACACTGAAGCTTTCTTT
-	TRBV2	TRBJ2-1	TRBD2	CASTRTSGGGEQFF	TGTGCCAGCACCAGGACTAGCGGGGGGGGAGAGCAGTTCTTC
-	TRBV24-1	TRBJ1-2	-	CATSDSTRIGGYTF	TGTGCCACCAGTGATTCGACACGGATAGGTGGCTACACCTTC
-	TRBV10-3	TRBJ1-2	-	CAISVGGQGGYYGYTF	TGTGCCATCAGCGTGGGGGGGCAGGGTGGATACTATGGCTACACCTTC
once	TRBV19	TRBJ1-3	TRBD1	CASSTGTGGDSYSGNTIYF	TGTGCCAGTAGTACCGGGACAGGGGGCGACTCCTACTCTGGAAACACCATATATTTT
few	TRBV7-2	TRBJ1-2	TRBD1	CASSSPDGTGYNYGYTF	TGTGCCAGCAGCTCGCCCGACGGGACAGGTTATAACTATGGCTACACCTTC
-	TRBV5-1	TRBJ2-1	-	CASSLDGSGDYEQFF	TGCGCCAGCAGCTTGGATGGATCGGGGGACTATGAGCAGTTCTTC
-	TRBV10-3	TRBJ2-3	TRBD2	CAIRGFNGSGGRGTDTQYF	TGTGCCATCAGGGGGTTTAATGGTAGCGGGGGACGGGGCACAGATACGCAGTATTTT
-	TRBV7-8	TRBJ1-2	-	CASSFGLGNREGGYTF	TGTGCCAGCAGCTTCGGCTTGGGGAACAGGGAAGGTGGCTACACCTTC
few	TRBV5-8	TRBJ1-1	-	CASSWAGDNTEAFF	TGTGCCAGCAGCTGGGCGGGGGACAACACTGAAGCTTTCTTT
few	TRBV7-8	TRBJ1-1	TRBD1	CASSLADRFTEAFF	TGTGCCAGCAGCTTAGCGGACAGGTTTACTGAAGCTTTCTTT
-	TRBV24-1	TRBJ2-3	-	CATTGLDTDTQYF	TGTGCCACTACGGGACTTGACACAGATACGCAGTATTTT
-	TRBV15	TRBJ1-2	-	CATSSELRQDPYGYTF	TGTGCCACCAGCTCTGAGCTAAGACAGGACCCCTATGGCTACACCTTC
-	TRBV5-4	TRBJ2-5	-	CASSSARQQETQYF	TGTGCCAGCAGCTCAGCCCGACAGCAGGAGACCCAGTACTTC
-	TRBV10-3	TRBJ1-2	TRBD1	CAISPGQGEGDGYTF	TGTGCCATCAGCCCCGGACAGGGGGAGGGTGATGGCTACACCTTC
-	TRBV29-1	TRBJ2-7	-	CSGGTADEQYF	TGCAGCGGCGGGACAGCGGACGAGCAGTACTTC
-	TRBV29-1	TRBJ2-4	TRBD1	CSVARTGGLVQYF	TGCAGCGTCGCGCGGACAGGGGGTCTGGTTCAGTACTTC
-	TRBV29-1	TRBJ1-5	-	CSVGLRPYSNQPQHF	TGCAGCGTTGGACTTAGACCCTATAGCAATCAGCCCCAGCATTTT
-	TRBV30	TRBJ1-4	-	CAWSKGGVEKLFF	TGTGCCTGGAGTAAAGGGGGGGTAGAAAAACTGTTTTTT
once	TRBV11-3	TRBJ1-4	-	CASSLRTDSNEKLFF	TGTGCCAGCAGCTTAAGGACAGACTCTAATGAAAAACTGTTTTTT
-	TRBV19	TRBJ2-2	-	CASSYRDVSTGELFF	TGTGCCAGTAGCTACAGGGATGTTTCGACCGGGGAGCTGTTTTTT
-	TRBV5-6	TRBJ1-2	TRBD1	CASSRIQGAYGYTF	TGTGCCAGCAGCCGGATACAGGGGGCTTATGGCTACACCTTC